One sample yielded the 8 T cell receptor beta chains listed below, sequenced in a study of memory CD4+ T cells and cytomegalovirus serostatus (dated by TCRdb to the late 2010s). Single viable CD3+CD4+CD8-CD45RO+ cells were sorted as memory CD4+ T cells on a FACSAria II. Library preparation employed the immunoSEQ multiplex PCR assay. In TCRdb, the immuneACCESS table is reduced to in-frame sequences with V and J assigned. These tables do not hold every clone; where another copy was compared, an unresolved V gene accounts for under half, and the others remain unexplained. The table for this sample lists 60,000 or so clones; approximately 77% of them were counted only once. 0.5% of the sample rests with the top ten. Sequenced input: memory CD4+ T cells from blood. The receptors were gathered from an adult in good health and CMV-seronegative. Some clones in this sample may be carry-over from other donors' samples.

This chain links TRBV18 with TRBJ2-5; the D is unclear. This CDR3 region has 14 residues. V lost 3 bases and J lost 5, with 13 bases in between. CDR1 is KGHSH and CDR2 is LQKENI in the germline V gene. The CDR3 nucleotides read TGTGCCAGCTCACCTGCGCAGTTTTGGGAGACCCAGTACTTC. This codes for CASSPAQFWETQYF.

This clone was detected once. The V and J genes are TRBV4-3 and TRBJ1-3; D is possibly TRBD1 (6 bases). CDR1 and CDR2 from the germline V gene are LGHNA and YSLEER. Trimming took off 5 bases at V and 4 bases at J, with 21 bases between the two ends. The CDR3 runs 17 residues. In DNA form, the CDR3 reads TGCGCCAGCAGCGAAGGGGGACTCGGGAGCTCCGGAAACACCATATATTTT. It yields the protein CASSEGGLGSSGNTIYF.

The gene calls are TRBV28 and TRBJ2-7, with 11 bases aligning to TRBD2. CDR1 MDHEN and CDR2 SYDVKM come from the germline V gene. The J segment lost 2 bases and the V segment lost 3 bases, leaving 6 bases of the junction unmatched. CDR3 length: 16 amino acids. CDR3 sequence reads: CASSFRGLAGTYEQYF. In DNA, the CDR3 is TGTGCCAGCAGTTTCCGAGGACTAGCGGGCACCTACGAGCAGTACTTC.

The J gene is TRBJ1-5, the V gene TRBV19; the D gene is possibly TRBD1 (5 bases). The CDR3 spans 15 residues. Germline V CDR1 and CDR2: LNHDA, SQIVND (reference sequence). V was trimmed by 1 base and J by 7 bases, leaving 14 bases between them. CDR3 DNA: TGTGCCAGTAGTATAGTCGGGGGGTCCAACCAGCCCCAGCATTTT. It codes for CASSIVGGSNQPQHF.

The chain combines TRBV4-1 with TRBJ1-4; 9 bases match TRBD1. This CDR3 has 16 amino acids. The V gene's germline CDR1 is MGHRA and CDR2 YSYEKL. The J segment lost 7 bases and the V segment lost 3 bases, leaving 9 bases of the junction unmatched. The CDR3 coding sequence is TGCGCCAGCAGCCAGGAAGGGGGGACAGGGTCTGAAAAACTGTTTTTT. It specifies CASSQEGGTGSEKLFF.

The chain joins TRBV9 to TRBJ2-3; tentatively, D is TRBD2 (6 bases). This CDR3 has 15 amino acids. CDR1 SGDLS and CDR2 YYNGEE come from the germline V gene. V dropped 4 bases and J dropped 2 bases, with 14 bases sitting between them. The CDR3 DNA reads TGTGCCAGCAGCCCTCACGGGGGACTCACAGATACGCAGTATTTT. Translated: CASSPHGGLTDTQYF.

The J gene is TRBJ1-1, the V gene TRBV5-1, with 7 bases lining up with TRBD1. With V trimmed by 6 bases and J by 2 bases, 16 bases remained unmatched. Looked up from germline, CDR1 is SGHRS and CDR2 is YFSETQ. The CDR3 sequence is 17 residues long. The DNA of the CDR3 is TGCGCCAGCAAAGGTACGGGAGCCGGGACAGTAAACACTGAAGCTTTCTTT. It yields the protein CASKGTGAGTVNTEAFF.

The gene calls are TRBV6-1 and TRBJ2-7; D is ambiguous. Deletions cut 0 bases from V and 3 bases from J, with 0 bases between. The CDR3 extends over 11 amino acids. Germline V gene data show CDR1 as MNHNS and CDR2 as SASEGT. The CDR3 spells CASSEAYEQYF. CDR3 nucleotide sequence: TGTGCCAGCAGTGAAGCCTACGAGCAGTACTTC.